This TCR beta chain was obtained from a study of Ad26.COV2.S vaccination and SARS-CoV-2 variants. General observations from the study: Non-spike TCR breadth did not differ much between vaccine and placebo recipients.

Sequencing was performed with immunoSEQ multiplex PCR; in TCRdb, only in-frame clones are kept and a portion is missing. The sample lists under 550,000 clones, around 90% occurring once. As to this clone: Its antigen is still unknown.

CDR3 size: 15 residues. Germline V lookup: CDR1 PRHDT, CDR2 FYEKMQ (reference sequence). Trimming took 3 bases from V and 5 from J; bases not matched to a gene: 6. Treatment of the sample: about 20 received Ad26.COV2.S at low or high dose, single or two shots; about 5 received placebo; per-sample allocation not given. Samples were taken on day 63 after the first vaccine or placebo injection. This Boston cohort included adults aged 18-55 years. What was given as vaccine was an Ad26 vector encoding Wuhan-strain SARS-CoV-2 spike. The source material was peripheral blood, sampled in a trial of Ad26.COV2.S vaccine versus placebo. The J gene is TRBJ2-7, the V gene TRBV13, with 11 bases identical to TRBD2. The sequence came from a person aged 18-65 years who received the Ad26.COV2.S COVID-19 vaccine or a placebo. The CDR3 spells CASSFRGTSGHEQYF. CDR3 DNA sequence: TGTGCCAGCAGCTTCCGTGGGACTAGCGGCCACGAGCAGTACTTC.